These 4 T cell receptor beta chains were sequenced from one sample in a study of blood T cells in healthy people across ages. The use of a sample-barcoded 5' primer and a J-beta primer mix characterized a second PCR of roughly 6 to 11 cycles. One entry per CDR3 protein, called by TCRdb with MiXCR from the 5' RACE reads. The repertoire has over 600,000 distinct CDR3 sequences, over 40% of them found once; the top ten carry roughly 30%. The sequenced sample was blood. Receptor source: a man aged 80 or over in good health.

In its sample, this clonotype was seen a few times. This chain joins TRBV10-2 and TRBJ1-5, with a weak D call TRBD1 (5 bases). The length of the CDR3 is 12 residues. Germline-derived CDR1 and CDR2 are WSHSY and SAAADI. Between the trimmed V and J ends, which lost 9 bases and 5 bases, there was a span of 11 bases. The CDR3 loop is CASRMGDQPQHF. DNA of the CDR3: TGCGCCAGTAGGATGGGGGATCAGCCCCAGCATTTT.

The chain combines TRBV6-2 or TRBV6-3 with TRBJ2-1, with D unresolved. CDR3 length: 14 residues. CDR1 is MNHEY, CDR2 SVGEGT, per germline. V was clipped by 11 bases and J by 13 bases, with 27 bases between them. The CDR3 nucleotides are TGTGCCCATACTACACCGACCCATCAAGAGACCCAGTTCTTC. Amino acids: CAHTTPTHQETQFF.

This clonotype has a count of ten or more. The chain carries TRBV4-1 and TRBJ1-2; no firm D call. V was cut by 0 bases and J by 2 bases, with 1 base left in between. The CDR3 spans 12 residues. Looked up from germline, CDR1 is MGHRA and CDR2 is YSYEKL. The CDR3 region is CASSQENYGYTF. For the CDR3, the DNA is TGCGCCAGCAGCCAAGAAAACTATGGCTACACCTTC.

The rearrangement uses TRBV9 and TRBJ2-1, with D perhaps TRBD2 (6 bases). CDR1 SGDLS and CDR2 YYNGEE come from the germline V gene. The CDR3 is 13 residues long. V was clipped by 4 bases and J by 13 bases, with 18 bases between them. The CDR3 sequence: CASSHGSGETQFF. Here the CDR3 DNA reads TGTGCCAGCAGCCACGGGTCGGGGGAGACCCAGTTCTTC.